One sample yielded the 17 T cell receptor beta chains listed below, sequenced in a study of T cell changes during pregnancy in multiple sclerosis. Generated by immunoSEQ multiplex PCR, the TCRdb table keeps only in-frame clones and is missing some. The sample has roughly 29,000 clones, under 95% seen once; the top ten hold about 0.45%. Specimen: CD4+ T cells from peripheral blood mononuclear cells, collected after pregnancy. Receptors were obtained from a female donor with multiple sclerosis, enrolled in a pregnancy study.

The gene calls are TRBV6-4 and TRBJ1-1, with a possible D match to TRBD1 (6 bases). The CDR3 totals 13 residues. Germline values: CDR1 MRHNA, CDR2 SNTAGT. The V end lost 8 bases, the J end lost 3 bases, and 13 bases lay between the germline ends. CDR3 bases: TGTGCCAGCCGCAGGGGTGAGGACACTGAAGCTTTCTTT. Amino acids: CASRRGEDTEAFF.

V usage is TRBV29-1 and J usage is TRBJ1-4; maybe TRBD1 (6 bases). Trimming removed 7 bases from V and 1 base from J, with 16 bases in between. This CDR3 has 15 amino acids. Per germline, CDR1 SQVTM and CDR2 ANQGSEA. CDR3 sequence: CSALDSMGTNEKLFF. CDR3 bases: TGCAGCGCGTTGGACAGCATGGGAACTAATGAAAAACTGTTTTTT.

The chain has TRBV5-1 and TRBJ1-1, with 9 nucleotides matching TRBD1. The CDR3 extends over 13 amino acids. With 6 bases clipped from V and 5 bases from J, the junction kept 5 bases outside the gene matches. Germline V gives CDR1 SGHRS, CDR2 YFSETQ. The CDR3 region is CASTAGTGTEAFF. In nucleotides, the CDR3 is TGCGCCAGCACCGCCGGGACAGGGACTGAAGCTTTCTTT. Complete variable domain (other parts from reference TRBV5-1 and TRBJ1-1): KAGVTQTPRYLIKTRGQQVTLSCSPISGHRSVSWYQQTPGQGLQFLFEYFSETQRNKGNFPGRFSGRQFSNSRSEMNVSTLELGDSALYLCASTAGTGTEAFFGQGTRLTVV.

This chain joins TRBV28 and TRBJ1-1; D possibly corresponds to TRBD1 (5 bases). Trimming took 2 bases from V and 5 from J, leaving 6 bases between them. Germline V CDR1 and CDR2: MDHEN, SYDVKM. This CDR3 has 12 residues. The CDR3, as DNA: TGTGCCAGCAGTTTACCAGGGACTGAAGCTTTCTTT. It codes for CASSLPGTEAFF. The full variable domain, with the rest looked up from reference TRBV28 and TRBJ1-1, is DVKVTQSSRYLVKRTGEKVFLECVQDMDHENMFWYRQDPGLGLRLIYFSYDVKMKEKGDIPEGYSVSREKKERFSLILESASTNQTSMYLCASSLPGTEAFFGQGTRLTVV.

The rearrangement links TRBV9 to TRBJ2-5; a possible D gene is TRBD1 (6 bases). V gave up 0 bases and J gave up 1 base, with 13 bases separating them. This CDR3 has 16 amino acids. Germline-derived CDR1 and CDR2 are SGDLS and YYNGEE. In DNA form, the CDR3 reads TGTGCCAGCAGCGTAGGAACAGGGTCTTCCCAAGAGACCCAGTACTTC. It codes for CASSVGTGSSQETQYF. Filled out from reference TRBV9 and TRBJ2-5, the complete variable domain reads DSGVTQTPKHLITATGQRVTLRCSPRSGDLSVYWYQQSLDQGLQFLIQYYNGEERAKGNILERFSAQQFPDLHSELNLSSLELGDSALYFCASSVGTGSSQETQYFGPGTRLLVL.

In DNA, the CDR3 is TGTGCCAGCAGTGACTCTCCGACTAGCGGGGGGACCTACAATGAGCAGTTCTTC. Its protein is CASSDSPTSGGTYNEQFF. This chain links TRBV6-4 with TRBJ2-1, with 13 bases that match TRBD2. The CDR3 length is 18 residues. CDR1 and CDR2 (germline): MRHNA, SNTAGT. V was pared by 0 bases and J by 2 bases, with 4 bases of the junction left unmatched.

The rearrangement joins TRBV7-2 to TRBJ2-1, with D hard to call. The V end was cut by 1 base, the J end by 0 bases, with 7 bases between. This CDR3 contains 15 residues. Germline V gene lookup returns CDR1 SGHTA and CDR2 FQGNSA. The CDR3 is CASSLEQSSYNEQFF. For the CDR3, the DNA is TGTGCCAGCAGCTTAGAACAGAGCTCCTACAATGAGCAGTTCTTC.

The genes are TRBV6-5 and TRBJ1-2; no clear D gene. From germline, CDR1 is MNHEY and CDR2 SVGAGI. This CDR3 comprises 14 residues. V lost 4 bases and J 4 bases, leaving 13 bases between the germline ends. CDR3 coding DNA: TGTGCCAGCAGTTTAGACGGGTTCCCCTATGGCTACACCTTC. As protein: CASSLDGFPYGYTF.

This clone was counted a single time. The chain couples TRBV11-2 to TRBJ1-1; unclear D gene. Germline V lookup: CDR1 SGHAT, CDR2 FQNNGV. The CDR3 has 12 residues. V lost 6 bases and J 8 bases, leaving 13 bases between the germline ends. The CDR3 DNA reads as TGTGCCAGCAGGGATCCGGGTCAGGAAGCTTTCTTT. It codes for CASRDPGQEAFF.

The V call is TRBV5-4, the J call TRBJ1-4; TRBD1 aligns across 9 bases. Germline trimming cut 4 bases from V and 5 bases from J; bases unmatched to any gene: 9. The CDR3 contains 16 residues. Germline CDR1 reads SGHNT; CDR2 reads YYREEE (reference sequence). CDR3 in amino acids: CASSRGQGGENEKLFF. The CDR3 DNA sequence: TGTGCCAGCAGCCGGGGACAGGGTGGGGAAAATGAAAAACTGTTTTTT. The full variable domain, rest sourced from reference TRBV5-4 and TRBJ1-4, is ETGVTQSPTHLIKTRGQQVTLRCSSQSGHNTVSWYQQALGQGPQFIFQYYREEENGRGNFPPRFSGLQFPNYSSELNVNALELDDSALYLCASSRGQGGENEKLFFGSGTQLSVL.

The chain carries TRBV5-1 and TRBJ2-5; 8 nucleotides agree with TRBD1. The CDR3 has 15 amino acids. V dropped 1 base and J dropped 3; count of bases not matched to a gene: 5. In germline, CDR1 is SGHRS, CDR2 YFSETQ. In DNA form, the CDR3 reads TGCGCCAGCAGCTTGTTGGACAGGGACGAAGAGACCCAGTACTTC. Its translation is CASSLLDRDEETQYF.

The rearrangement links TRBV5-1 to TRBJ2-3, with D possibly being TRBD2 (6 bases). Trimming pared 4 bases from V and 4 bases from J, leaving 16 bases between. CDR3 size: 15 residues. From germline, CDR1 is SGHRS and CDR2 YFSETQ. The CDR3 is CASSRPGGVADTQYF. CDR3 DNA sequence: TGCGCCAGCAGCCGACCCGGGGGAGTGGCAGATACGCAGTATTTT.

J is TRBJ1-1 and V is TRBV5-6; D is possibly TRBD1 (5 bases). V lost 4 bases and J 0 bases, leaving 13 bases between the germline ends. Per germline, CDR1 SGHDT and CDR2 YYEEEE. CDR3 length equals 15 residues. Written as DNA, the CDR3 is TGTGCCAGCAGCGACGGTTGGGGCCTGAACACTGAAGCTTTCTTT. It codes for CASSDGWGLNTEAFF. The full variable domain, completed using reference TRBV5-6 and TRBJ1-1, is DAGVTQSPTHLIKTRGQQVTLRCSPKSGHDTVSWYQQALGQGPQFIFQYYEEEERQRGNFPDRFSGHQFPNYSSELNVNALLLGDSALYLCASSDGWGLNTEAFFGQGTRLTVV.

This chain joins TRBV6-6 and TRBJ1-2; 9 bases agree with TRBD1. V shed 2 bases and J 4 bases; nucleotides not matched to a gene: 8. The CDR3 spans 16 residues. CDR1 is MNHNY and CDR2 is SVGAGI in the germline V gene (reference sequence). DNA for the CDR3: TGTGCCAGCAGTTACCCCCCAGGGACAGGGCCCTATGGCTACACCTTC. Translated: CASSYPPGTGPYGYTF.

This chain's CDR3 is CASSQDPRSTGELFF. The DNA for the CDR3 is TGCGCCAGCAGCCAAGACCCACGGTCAACCGGGGAGCTGTTTTTT. V gene TRBV4-3 combines with J gene TRBJ2-2; the D is unclear. CDR1 and CDR2 from the germline V gene are LGHNA and YSLEER. V was trimmed by 0 bases and J by 5 bases, leaving 10 bases between them. This CDR3 has 15 residues.

V gene TRBV7-6 combines with J gene TRBJ1-6, with D tentatively TRBD1 (5 bases). The CDR3 extends over 15 amino acids. Trimming stripped 1 base from V and 11 bases from J, with 15 bases between. From germline, CDR1 is SGHVS and CDR2 FNYEAQ. The CDR3 nucleotides read TGTGCCAGCAGCTTAGATGGGGGGGATCGGACACCCCTCCACTTT. It translates to CASSLDGGDRTPLHF.

The rearrangement joins TRBV7-9 to TRBJ2-5; D is undetermined. Germline V lookup: CDR1 SEHNR, CDR2 FQNEAQ (reference sequence). The CDR3 is 13 residues long. Trimming left V 2 bases short and J 2 bases short, with 6 bases between. CDR3 loop: CASSLSTQETQYF. Written as DNA, the CDR3 is TGTGCCAGCAGCTTATCCACTCAAGAGACCCAGTACTTC.